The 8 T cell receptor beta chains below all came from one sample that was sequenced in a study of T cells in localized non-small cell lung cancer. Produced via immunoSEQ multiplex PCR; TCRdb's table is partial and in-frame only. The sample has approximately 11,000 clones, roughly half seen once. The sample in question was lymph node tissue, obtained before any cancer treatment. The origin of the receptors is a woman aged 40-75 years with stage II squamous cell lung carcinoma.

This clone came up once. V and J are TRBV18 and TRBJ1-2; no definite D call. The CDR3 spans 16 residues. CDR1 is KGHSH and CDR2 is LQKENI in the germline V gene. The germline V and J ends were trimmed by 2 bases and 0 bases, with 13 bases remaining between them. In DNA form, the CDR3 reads TGTGCCAGCTCACCAGTTGTAGGGTCCTCTAACTATGGCTACACCTTC. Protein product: CASSPVVGSSNYGYTF.

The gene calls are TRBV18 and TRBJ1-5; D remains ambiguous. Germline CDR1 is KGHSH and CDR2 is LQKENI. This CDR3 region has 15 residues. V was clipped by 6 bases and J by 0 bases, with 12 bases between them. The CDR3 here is CASSPDGLSNQPQHF. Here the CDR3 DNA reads TGTGCCAGCTCCCCCGACGGACTTAGCAATCAGCCCCAGCATTTT.

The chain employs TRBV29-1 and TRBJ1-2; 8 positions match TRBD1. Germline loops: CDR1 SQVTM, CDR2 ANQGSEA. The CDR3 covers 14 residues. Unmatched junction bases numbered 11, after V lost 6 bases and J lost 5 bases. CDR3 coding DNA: TGCAGCGTATCGACAGGGGCCTTTAGGTATGGCTACACCTTC. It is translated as CSVSTGAFRYGYTF.

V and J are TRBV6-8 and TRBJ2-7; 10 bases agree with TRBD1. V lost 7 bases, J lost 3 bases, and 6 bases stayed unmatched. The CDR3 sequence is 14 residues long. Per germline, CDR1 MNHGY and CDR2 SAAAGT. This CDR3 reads CASMRDRGNYEQYF. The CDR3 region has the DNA TGTGCCAGCATGAGGGACAGGGGTAACTACGAGCAGTACTTC.

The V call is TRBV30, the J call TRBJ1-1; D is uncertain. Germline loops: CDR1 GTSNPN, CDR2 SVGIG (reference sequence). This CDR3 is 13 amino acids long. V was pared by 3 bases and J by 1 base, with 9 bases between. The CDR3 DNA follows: TGTGCCTGGAGATATGACGGGAACACTGAAGCTTTCTTT. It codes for CAWRYDGNTEAFF. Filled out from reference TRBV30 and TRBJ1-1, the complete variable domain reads SQTIHQWPATLVQPVGSPLSLECTVEGTSNPNLYWYRQAAGRGLQLLFYSVGIGQISSEVPQNLSASRPQDRQFILSSKKLLLSDSGFYLCAWRYDGNTEAFFGQGTRLTVV.

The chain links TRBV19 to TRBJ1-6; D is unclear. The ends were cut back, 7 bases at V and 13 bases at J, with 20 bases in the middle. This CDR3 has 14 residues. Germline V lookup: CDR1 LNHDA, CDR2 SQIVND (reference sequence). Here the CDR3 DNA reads TGTGCCAGTAACCTGGCGAGGTCTGGAGATCCCCTCCACTTT. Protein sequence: CASNLARSGDPLHF.

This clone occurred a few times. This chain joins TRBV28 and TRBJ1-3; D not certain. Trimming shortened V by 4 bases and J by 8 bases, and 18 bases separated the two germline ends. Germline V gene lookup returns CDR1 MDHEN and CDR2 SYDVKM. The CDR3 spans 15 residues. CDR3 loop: CASSYSPQRGDTIYF. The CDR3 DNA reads TGTGCCAGCAGTTACAGCCCTCAGCGTGGGGACACCATATATTTT.

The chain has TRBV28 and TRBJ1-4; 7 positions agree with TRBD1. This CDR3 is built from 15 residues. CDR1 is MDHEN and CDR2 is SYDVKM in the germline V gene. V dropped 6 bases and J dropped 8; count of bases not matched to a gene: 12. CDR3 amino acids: CASSFPTGDYEKLFF. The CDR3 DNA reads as TGTGCCAGCAGCTTCCCCACAGGGGATTACGAAAAACTGTTTTTT.